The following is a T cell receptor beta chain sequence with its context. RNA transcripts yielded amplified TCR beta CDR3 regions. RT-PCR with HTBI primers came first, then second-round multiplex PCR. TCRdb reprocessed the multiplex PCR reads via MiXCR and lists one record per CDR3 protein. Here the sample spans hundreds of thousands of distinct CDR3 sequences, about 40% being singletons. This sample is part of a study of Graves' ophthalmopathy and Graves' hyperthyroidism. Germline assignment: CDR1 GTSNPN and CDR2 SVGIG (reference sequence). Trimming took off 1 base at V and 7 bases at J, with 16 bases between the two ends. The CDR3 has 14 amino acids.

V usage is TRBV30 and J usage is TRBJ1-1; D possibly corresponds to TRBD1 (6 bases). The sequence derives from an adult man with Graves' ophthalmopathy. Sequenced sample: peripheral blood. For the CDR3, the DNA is TGTGCCTGGAGTGAGGGGGGTCCGATCGATGAAGCTTTCTTT. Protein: CAWSEGGPIDEAFF.